This T cell receptor beta chain was observed in a study of CD8 T cells in Susac syndrome. RNA was extracted with the RNeasy kit, and a quantity of about 0.45 to 1 ug was reverse transcribed using random hexamers. TCRdb recomputed calls from the immunoSEQ multiplex PCR reads with MiXCR, one row per CDR3 protein. The table shows over 150,000 distinct CDR3 sequences, with just under 95% occurring only once. Sequencing of TCR beta, carried out with a high-throughput approach, was applied to CD8+ and CD4+ T cells from the blood. The CDR3 is made up of 14 amino acids. Trimming stripped 4 bases from V and 8 bases from J, with 17 bases between. Germline V lookup: CDR1 LGHNA, CDR2 YNFKEQ.

The chain is built from TRBV4-2 and TRBJ1-2; tentatively, D is TRBD1 (5 bases). The clonotype was recovered from a human donor with Susac syndrome. Sequenced sample: CD4+ T cells from PBMCs. As DNA, the CDR3 is TGTGCCAGCAGCCCCCCGGTCCGGGACGGCGGCTACACCTTC. Translation: CASSPPVRDGGYTF.